Each of the 7 T cell receptor beta chains below was sequenced from the same sample in a study of T cells in women clearing cervical HPV infection. TCRdb's table, derived via immunoSEQ multiplex PCR, lists solely in-frame clones and lacks some. The sample shows tens of thousands of clones, and more than 4% sits with its ten largest clones. Material: blood buffy coat. These receptors were collected from a woman between 18 and 69 years old with a cervical HPV16 infection that either progressed to CIN3+ or cleared (not recorded which).

Notes on this clone: The sequenced fragment ends 3 residues before the CDR3 boundary, so the rest is inferred from the germline J gene. J is TRBJ2-2 and V is TRBV18, with TRBD1 as a possible D gene (6 bases). There are 14 residues in the CDR3. Germline assignment: CDR1 KGHSH and CDR2 LQKENI. Incomplete CDR3 DNA: TGTGCCAGCTCACCTTTGGGGGCTTATTCACCG. It encodes CASSPLGAYSP. The full CDR3 sequence reads CASSPLGAYSPLFF. Based on the CDR3 plus reference TRBV18 and TRBJ2-2, the full variable domain is NAGVMQNPRHLVRRRGQEARLRCSPMKGHSHVYWYRQLPEEGLKFMVYLQKENIIDESGMPKERFSAEFPKEGPSILRIQQVVRGDSAAYFCASSPLGAYSPLFFGEGSRLTVL.

With respect to this clone: The CDR3 extends 3 residues past the end of the read, so its final part is completed from the germline J gene. The gene calls are TRBV18 and TRBJ1-4; 7 positions agree with TRBD1. Germline assignment: CDR1 KGHSH and CDR2 LQKENI. The CDR3 length is 15 residues. This CDR3 reads CASSPTGDNNSPLFF. Partial CDR3 DNA: TGTGCCAGCTCCCCCACAGGGGATAATAATTCACCA.

With respect to this clone: From the germline J gene comes the end of the CDR3, since the read stops 3 residues before it. J is TRBJ2-7 and V is TRBV6-2 or TRBV6-3, with a tentative D call TRBD2 (6 bases). The germline V and J ends were trimmed by 0 bases and 2 bases, with 17 bases remaining between them. CDR1 and CDR2 (germline): MNHEY, SVGEGT. There are 17 residues in the CDR3. The CDR3 is CASSYSELSGGAYEQYF. The covered CDR3 bases are TGTGCCAGCAGTTACTCCGAACTTAGCGGAGGAGCCTACGAG.

Concerning this clone itself: The read gets to within 3 residues of the CDR3 end, and the germline J gene fills in the rest. The chain links TRBV11-1 to TRBJ2-7; 7 bases align to TRBD2. CDR1 is SGHAT and CDR2 is FQDESV in the germline V gene (reference sequence). V lost 5 bases to trimming and J lost 3 bases; unmatched junction nucleotides: 7. This CDR3 contains 14 residues. This CDR3 is CASSPGAGFYEQYF. Incomplete CDR3 DNA: TGTGCCAGCAGCCCGGGAGCGGGGTTCTACGAG.

For this clone: The CDR3 end lies 3 residues beyond the end of the read and is filled in from the germline J gene. The V call is TRBV18, the J call TRBJ2-7; D remains unclear. V gave up 3 bases and J gave up 2 bases, with 11 bases separating them. The CDR3 covers 14 residues. Germline CDR1 reads KGHSH; CDR2 reads LQKENI. CDR3 DNA (partial): TGTGCCAGCTCACCCCTTCCAGGCACCTACGAG. It specifies CASSPLPGTYE. The complete CDR3 protein is CASSPLPGTYEQYF.

To note about this clone: The read gets to within 3 residues of the CDR3 end, and the germline J gene fills in the rest. This rearrangement joins TRBV2 to TRBJ1-5, with D possibly matching TRBD1 (6 bases). The germline gives CDR1 SNHLY, CDR2 FYNNEI. The CDR3 loop spans 15 amino acids. V was shortened by 6 bases and J by 2 bases, with 14 bases between the two germline ends. CDR3 residues: CASSTTGPGNQPQHF. The sequenced CDR3 bases are TGTGCCAGCAGCACGACAGGCCCGGGCAATCAGCCC. The whole variable domain, filled in from reference TRBV2 and TRBJ1-5, reads EPEVTQTPSHQVTQMGQEVILRCVPISNHLYFYWYRQILGQKVEFLVSFYNNEISEKSEIFDDQFSVERPDGSNFTLKIRSTKLEDSAMYFCASSTTGPGNQPQHFGDGTRLSIL.

Comment on this clone: The missing CDR3 end, 3 residues past where the read stops, is filled in from the germline J gene. The chain carries TRBV5-5 and TRBJ2-6; D remains ambiguous. Trimming pared 3 bases from V and 0 bases from J, leaving 4 bases between. The CDR3 sequence is 14 residues long. CDR1 and CDR2 (germline): SGHKS, YYEKEE (reference sequence). The CDR3 DNA, read in part, is TGTGCCAGCAGCTCCAGCTCTGGGGCCAACGTC. Translation: CASSSSSGANV. The whole CDR3 reads CASSSSSGANVLTF.